One sample yielded the 9 T cell receptor beta chains listed below, sequenced in a study of blood T cell repertoires in COVID-19 (dated by TCRdb to the early 2020s). Libraries were prepared through the immunoSEQ multiplex PCR assay. TCRdb obtained this table from immuneACCESS and retained in-frame rearrangements with V and J assigned. These tables miss some clones; where compared with another copy, unresolved V genes account for less than half of the shortfall, and the remainder is unexplained. The sample table records roughly 200,000 clones; around 88% of these occur just once. Of the sample, about 5.6% falls within the top ten clones. Sequenced input: PBMCs or T cells enriched from blood (not recorded which). The source of these receptors is a middle-aged man with acute COVID-19.

This clone appeared once. This chain links TRBV29-1 with TRBJ2-1, with 12 bases that match TRBD1. This CDR3 region has 15 residues. Germline values: CDR1 SQVTM, CDR2 ANQGSEA. V shed 4 bases, J shed 6 bases, and the junction held 7 bases outside the gene matches. The CDR3 sequence is CSVARRGQGANEQFF. CDR3 nucleotide sequence: TGCAGCGTTGCTCGTAGGGGACAGGGGGCCAATGAGCAGTTCTTC.

The chain has TRBV7-3 and TRBJ1-1; D is undetermined. The V gene's germline CDR1 is SGHTA and CDR2 FQGTGA. CDR3 length: 13 amino acids. The CDR3 region has the DNA TGTGTAGGAGGAGAGGCTTGTTGCGGTGAAGCTTTCTTT. Its translation is CVGGEACCGEAFF.

This sequence joins TRBV7-9 and TRBJ1-2, with 10 bases fitting TRBD1. V shed 5 bases, J shed 4 bases, and the junction held 7 bases outside the gene matches. CDR3 length: 15 residues. Germline V gives CDR1 SEHNR, CDR2 FQNEAQ (reference sequence). The CDR3: CASSAAGQGLYGYTF. The CDR3 bases are TGTGCCAGCAGCGCGGCGGGACAGGGGCTCTATGGCTACACCTTC.

V gene TRBV2 combines with J gene TRBJ2-2; the match to TRBD2 covers 14 bases. Germline CDR1 SNHLY, CDR2 FYNNEI. There are 15 residues in the CDR3. V trimming: 10 bases; J trimming: 5 bases; junction bases outside the gene matches: 6. The CDR3 region has the DNA TGTGCCACAGGGGGACTAGCGGGAGATACCGGGGAGCTGTTTTTT. Protein sequence: CATGGLAGDTGELFF.

There are a few counts of this clone. The V gene is TRBV18, the J gene TRBJ1-1; D is ambiguous. The CDR3 runs to 15 residues. Germline V gives CDR1 KGHSH, CDR2 LQKENI. Trimming took 3 bases from V and 2 from J, leaving 13 bases between them. CDR3: CASSPSSYSNTEAFF. The CDR3 DNA follows: TGTGCCAGCTCACCGTCGAGCTATTCCAACACTGAAGCTTTCTTT.

The chain's CDR3 is CASSLNRGVGQPQHF. CDR3 coding DNA: TGTGCCAGCAGTTTAAACAGGGGGGTGGGTCAGCCCCAGCATTTT. The rearrangement uses TRBV28 and TRBJ1-5; 8 nucleotides align to TRBD1. The CDR3 runs 15 residues. V lost 2 bases, J lost 6 bases, and 6 bases stayed unmatched. CDR1 and CDR2 (germline): MDHEN, SYDVKM.

This chain connects TRBV18 to TRBJ1-5; TRBD1 aligns across 11 bases. CDR1 and CDR2 from the germline V gene are KGHSH and LQKENI. J lost 5 bases, V lost 2 bases, and 2 bases had no gene match. CDR3 length: 15 amino acids. DNA for the CDR3: TGTGCCAGCTCACCAAAGGACAGGGGGCATCAGCCCCAGCATTTT. Residues: CASSPKDRGHQPQHF.

V gene TRBV28 combines with J gene TRBJ2-5, with 7 bases fitting TRBD1. Germline CDR1 reads MDHEN; CDR2 reads SYDVKM. This CDR3 contains 14 residues. V was pared by 6 bases and J by 5 bases, with 9 bases of the junction left unmatched. The CDR3 nucleotides are TGTGCCAGCAGAAACCACAGGGGACGGGAGACCCAGTACTTC. Its translation: CASRNHRGRETQYF.

The CDR3 DNA follows: TGTGCCAGTAAGATGCGAGGGCCAGGTAGCAATCAGCCCCAGCATTTT. This encodes CASKMRGPGSNQPQHF. The V and J genes are TRBV19 and TRBJ1-5; D remains ambiguous. The germline V gene encodes CDR1 LNHDA and CDR2 SQIVND (reference sequence). The CDR3 loop spans 16 amino acids. Trimming took off 7 bases at V and 0 bases at J, with 16 bases between the two ends.